The clone carrying this T cell receptor beta chain came up a few times. The data belong to a study of Ad26.COV2.S vaccination and SARS-CoV-2 variants. Study in general: Each vaccinee took Ad26.COV2.S intramuscularly, once or twice 56 days apart.

The treatment was: about 20 received Ad26.COV2.S at low or high dose, single or two shots; five or six received placebo; per-sample allocation not given. The study sampled participants on day 63 after the first vaccine or placebo injection. Trimming took off 1 base at V and 3 bases at J, with 10 bases between the two ends. The CDR3 spans 14 residues. Germline V gene lookup returns CDR1 SGHVS and CDR2 FQNEAQ. The assay was immunoSEQ multiplex PCR, and TCRdb's table has in-frame clones only and misses some. The sample comprises roughly 510,000 clones, roughly nine tenths of which are singletons, and around 13% rests with the top ten.

The source was peripheral blood, collected in a trial of Ad26.COV2.S vaccine versus placebo. This clonotype was sampled from a person aged 18-60 years who received the Ad26.COV2.S COVID-19 vaccine or a placebo. The chain couples TRBV7-8 to TRBJ2-7; D is unclear. For the CDR3, the DNA is TGTGCCAGCAGCTTAGGTCCATTGGTCTACGAGCAGTACTTC. Amino acid sequence: CASSLGPLVYEQYF.